Shown below are 25 T cell receptor beta chains from a single sample sequenced in a study of shared clonotypes between healthy human individuals. Repertoires were generated with immunoSEQ multiplex PCR, while TCRdb's copy carries only in-frame clones and drops some. The table shows around 1.4 million clones, with approximately 98.5% occurring only once. The specimen was naive CD4+ T cells sorted from blood. The sample's subset: CD45RA+ positively selected. The receptors were sampled from a man aged 25 to 40 in good health.

The chain carries TRBV5-5 and TRBJ2-2; no firm D call. The V gene's germline CDR1 is SGHKS and CDR2 YYEKEE (reference sequence). The V gene lost 0 bases and the J gene lost 2 bases, with 14 bases spanning the gap. The CDR3 is 17 amino acids. Here the CDR3 reads CASSLVARTPNTGELFF. The CDR3 DNA is TGTGCCAGCAGCTTGGTGGCCCGTACGCCAAACACCGGGGAGCTGTTTTTT.

The chain employs TRBV2 and TRBJ1-2; 10 positions agree with TRBD1. The CDR3 covers 14 residues. The germline CDR1 and CDR2 sequences are SNHLY and FYNNEI. Unmatched junction bases numbered 6, after V lost 3 bases and J lost 8 bases. The CDR3 DNA follows: TGTGCCAGCAGTGATAGGACAGGGGGAGTAGGCTACACCTTC. It yields the protein CASSDRTGGVGYTF.

The chain combines TRBV10-3 with TRBJ2-1; D gene uncertain. Germline CDR1 is ENHRY and CDR2 is SYGVKD. The CDR3 has 13 amino acids. Deletions cut 6 bases from V and 5 bases from J, with 11 bases between. The chain's CDR3 is CAISSKNHNEQFF. The CDR3 coding sequence is TGTGCCATCAGCAGTAAGAATCACAATGAGCAGTTCTTC.

This chain links TRBV19 with TRBJ2-4; 7 bases are a match to TRBD2. V dropped 8 bases and J dropped 0; count of bases not matched to a gene: 19. The length of the CDR3 is 19 residues. Germline V lookup: CDR1 LNHDA, CDR2 SQIVND (reference sequence). The CDR3 bases are TGTGCCAGTCAACGGCGGGGCGGGGGAGAGCAAATAGCCAAAAACATTCAGTACTTC. Translating it yields CASQRRGGGEQIAKNIQYF. Full variable domain (rest looked up from reference TRBV19 and TRBJ2-4): DGGITQSPKYLFRKEGQNVTLSCEQNLNHDAMYWYRQDPGQGLRLIYYSQIVNDFQKGDIAEGYSVSREKKESFPLTVTSAQKNPTAFYLCASQRRGGGEQIAKNIQYFGAGTRLSVL.

The genes are TRBV9 and TRBJ2-4; 12 bases line up with TRBD2. In germline, CDR1 is SGDLS, CDR2 YYNGEE. The CDR3 is made up of 16 amino acids. Losses at the gene ends were 3 bases for V and 4 bases for J; bases not matched to a gene: 5. The CDR3 loop is CASSAAGTSGKNIQYF. CDR3 sequence (DNA): TGTGCCAGCAGCGCCGCCGGGACTAGCGGGAAAAACATTCAGTACTTC.

This clone was found once. This chain uses TRBV19 with TRBJ1-2; TRBD1 matches 9 bases. The CDR3 is 13 amino acids. Germline V gene data show CDR1 as LNHDA and CDR2 as SQIVND (reference sequence). Unmatched junction bases numbered 5, after V lost 8 bases and J lost 4 bases. The CDR3 spells CASHRGPGYGYTF. CDR3 sequence (DNA): TGTGCCAGTCACAGGGGGCCCGGCTATGGCTACACCTTC. Drawing the rest from reference TRBV19 and TRBJ1-2, the complete variable domain is DGGITQSPKYLFRKEGQNVTLSCEQNLNHDAMYWYRQDPGQGLRLIYYSQIVNDFQKGDIAEGYSVSREKKESFPLTVTSAQKNPTAFYLCASHRGPGYGYTFGSGTRLTVV.

Only one count was recorded for this clone. The chain recombines TRBV7-8 with TRBJ2-7; D is uncertain. The CDR3 spans 14 residues. Germline CDR1 SGHVS, CDR2 FQNEAQ. V lost 1 base, J lost 1 base, and 8 bases lay in between. Here the CDR3 reads CASSLVLGSYEQYF. In DNA, the CDR3 is TGTGCCAGCAGCTTAGTCTTGGGGTCCTACGAGCAGTACTTC. Full variable domain (remainder filled in from reference TRBV7-8 and TRBJ2-7): GAGVSQSPRYKVAKRGQDVALRCDPISGHVSLFWYQQALGQGPEFLTYFQNEAQLDKSGLPSDRFFAERPEGSVSTLKIQRTQQEDSAVYLCASSLVLGSYEQYFGPGTRLTVT.

The chain's CDR3 is CASSESGQTNEQFF. The CDR3, as DNA: TGTGCCAGCAGTGAGTCGGGGCAAACAAATGAGCAGTTCTTC. This sequence joins TRBV2 and TRBJ2-1; TRBD1 or TRBD2 may be the D gene (5 bases each). The CDR3 runs to 14 residues. The V end was cut by 3 bases, the J end by 7 bases, with 13 bases between. Germline V gene data show CDR1 as SNHLY and CDR2 as FYNNEI.

To note about this clone: Other DNA sequences in the same sample also yield this CDR3. The chain has TRBV5-1 and TRBJ2-5; tentatively, D is TRBD2 (5 bases). This CDR3 is built from 13 residues. Germline CDR1 reads SGHRS; CDR2 reads YFSETQ. With 1 base removed from V and 5 bases from J, the gap between germline ends came to 9 bases. CDR3 amino acids: CASSLWGEETQYF. The CDR3 region has the DNA TGCGCCAGCAGCTTGTGGGGAGAGGAGACCCAGTACTTC. The variable domain in full, completed from reference TRBV5-1 and TRBJ2-5, reads KAGVTQTPRYLIKTRGQQVTLSCSPISGHRSVSWYQQTPGQGLQFLFEYFSETQRNKGNFPGRFSGRQFSNSRSEMNVSTLELGDSALYLCASSLWGEETQYFGPGTRLLVL.

This sequence joins TRBV27 and TRBJ2-7; D may be TRBD1 (6 bases). V dropped 6 bases and J dropped 4 bases, with 16 bases sitting between them. CDR1 and CDR2 (germline): MNHEY, SMNVEV (reference sequence). CDR3 length: 14 amino acids. CDR3 residues: CASRLQGREYEQYF. DNA of the CDR3: TGTGCCAGCAGGCTACAGGGTCGTGAGTACGAGCAGTACTTC.

The chain recombines TRBV9 with TRBJ2-5; 10 bases match TRBD1. CDR1 and CDR2 from the germline V gene are SGDLS and YYNGEE. V lost 0 bases to trimming and J lost 1 base; unmatched junction nucleotides: 3. This CDR3 contains 16 residues. Here the CDR3 reads CASSVATGGGQETQYF. The CDR3, as DNA: TGTGCCAGCAGCGTAGCGACAGGGGGCGGCCAAGAGACCCAGTACTTC. Variable domain in full (rest from reference TRBV9 and TRBJ2-5): DSGVTQTPKHLITATGQRVTLRCSPRSGDLSVYWYQQSLDQGLQFLIQYYNGEERAKGNILERFSAQQFPDLHSELNLSSLELGDSALYFCASSVATGGGQETQYFGPGTRLLVL.

CDR3 protein: CASSVGQGSSEQYF. CDR3 DNA: TGTGCCAGCAGCGTTGGTCAGGGGAGTAGCGAGCAGTACTTC. The rearrangement links TRBV9 to TRBJ2-7; D is possibly TRBD1 (6 bases). V lost 2 bases and J 6 bases, leaving 15 bases between the germline ends. The CDR3 is made up of 14 amino acids. CDR1 is SGDLS and CDR2 is YYNGEE in the germline V gene.

The V call is TRBV6-5, the J call TRBJ1-4, with a weak D call TRBD1 (5 bases). V was pared by 0 bases and J by 6 bases, with 11 bases between. Looked up from germline, CDR1 is MNHEY and CDR2 is SVGAGI. The CDR3 spans 15 residues. This CDR3 reads CASSYSWQGDEKLFF. Written as DNA, the CDR3 is TGTGCCAGCAGTTACTCATGGCAAGGGGATGAAAAACTGTTTTTT.

The V gene is TRBV7-6, the J gene TRBJ2-7; 8 bases map to TRBD2. CDR1 and CDR2 (germline): SGHVS, FNYEAQ. The CDR3 spans 14 residues. Germline trimming cut 3 bases from V and 4 bases from J; bases unmatched to any gene: 5. For the CDR3, the DNA is TGTGCCAGCAGCTTGACTAGCGTGGGTTACGAGCAGTACTTC. It specifies CASSLTSVGYEQYF.

V is TRBV27 and J is TRBJ2-7, with a tentative D call TRBD2 (6 bases). With 1 base removed from V and 7 bases from J, the gap between germline ends came to 17 bases. CDR3 length: 15 residues. Germline V gene lookup returns CDR1 MNHEY and CDR2 SMNVEV (reference sequence). CDR3 in amino acids: CASSLWAGLPGEQYF. Here the CDR3 DNA reads TGTGCCAGCAGTTTATGGGCGGGACTCCCTGGGGAGCAGTACTTC.

The chain combines TRBV5-4 with TRBJ2-2, with 11 bases fitting TRBD1. Unmatched junction bases numbered 12, after V lost 4 bases and J lost 4 bases. Per germline, CDR1 SGHNT and CDR2 YYREEE (reference sequence). The CDR3 has 18 residues. The CDR3 sequence: CASSPRTGGMPGTGELFF. The CDR3 DNA sequence: TGTGCCAGCAGCCCAAGGACAGGGGGCATGCCGGGCACCGGGGAGCTGTTTTTT.

The V gene is TRBV7-6, the J gene TRBJ2-5; D unclear. CDR3 size: 11 residues. Per the germline V gene, CDR1 is SGHVS and CDR2 is FNYEAQ. Between the trimmed V and J ends, which lost 3 bases and 10 bases, there was a span of 9 bases. The DNA for the CDR3 is TGTGCCAGCAGCTTTAGATGGGTCCAGTACTTC. This encodes CASSFRWVQYF.

The chain has TRBV7-9 and TRBJ2-2; D is unclear. The CDR3 is 15 residues long. Germline V lookup: CDR1 SEHNR, CDR2 FQNEAQ (reference sequence). Deletions cut 6 bases from V and 1 base from J, with 12 bases between. The CDR3 DNA reads TGTGCCAGCAGAGTACGGACGGAGAACACCGGGGAGCTGTTTTTT. As protein: CASRVRTENTGELFF.

J is TRBJ2-3 and V is TRBV9; TRBD2 matches at 8 bases. CDR3 size: 13 residues. CDR1 is SGDLS, CDR2 YYNGEE, per germline. Losses at the gene ends were 4 bases for V and 5 bases for J; bases not matched to a gene: 3. Written as DNA, the CDR3 is TGTGCCAGCAGCCAGCTAGCGGGAGATACGCAGTATTTT. Its protein is CASSQLAGDTQYF.

The chain recombines TRBV11-2 with TRBJ2-1, with D possibly matching TRBD2 (6 bases). Germline loops: CDR1 SGHAT, CDR2 FQNNGV. There are 17 residues in the CDR3. V dropped 1 base and J dropped 1 base, with 14 bases sitting between them. DNA for the CDR3: TGTGCCAGCAGCTTAGCGTTCCCGCGGGATTCCTACAATGAGCAGTTCTTC. Its translation is CASSLAFPRDSYNEQFF. Full variable domain (outside the CDR3, taken from reference TRBV11-2 and TRBJ2-1): EAGVAQSPRYKIIEKRQSVAFWCNPISGHATLYWYQQILGQGPKLLIQFQNNGVVDDSQLPKDRFSAERLKGVDSTLKIQPAKLEDSAVYLCASSLAFPRDSYNEQFFGPGTRLTVL.

The chain links TRBV28 to TRBJ1-5; TRBD1 might be the D (5 bases). The germline gives CDR1 MDHEN, CDR2 SYDVKM. Between the trimmed V and J ends, which lost 1 base and 1 base, there was a span of 8 bases. The CDR3 length is 15 residues. CDR3 residues: CASSLSPGSNQPQHF. CDR3 nucleotide sequence: TGTGCCAGCAGTTTATCACCAGGGAGCAATCAGCCCCAGCATTTT.

V is TRBV5-6 and J is TRBJ1-2, with TRBD1 identical over 7 bases. The CDR3 covers 16 residues. The ends lost 4 bases at V and 8 bases at J; junction bases unmatched: 17. Germline-derived CDR1 and CDR2 are SGHDT and YYEEEE. Written as DNA, the CDR3 is TGTGCCAGCAGCCTGCTGAGGACAGGAGGGACTCTGGGCTACACCTTC. Its protein is CASSLLRTGGTLGYTF.

The chain employs TRBV7-7 and TRBJ2-5; D remains ambiguous. Germline V gives CDR1 SSHAT, CDR2 FNYEAQ (reference sequence). The CDR3 sequence is 11 residues long. CDR3 loop: CAFRVGETQYF. The CDR3 nucleotides are TGTGCTTTCCGAGTGGGGGAGACCCAGTACTTC.

This clone was counted once. The chain links TRBV18 to TRBJ1-5, with 9 bases matching TRBD1. This CDR3 has 15 amino acids. Trimming took 6 bases from V and 1 from J; bases not matched to a gene: 4. CDR1 and CDR2 (germline): KGHSH, LQKENI. This chain's CDR3 is CASSVGQGSNQPQHF. In DNA, the CDR3 is TGTGCCAGCTCGGTCGGACAGGGGAGCAATCAGCCCCAGCATTTT. Drawing the rest from reference TRBV18 and TRBJ1-5, the complete variable domain is NAGVMQNPRHLVRRRGQEARLRCSPMKGHSHVYWYRQLPEEGLKFMVYLQKENIIDESGMPKERFSAEFPKEGPSILRIQQVVRGDSAAYFCASSVGQGSNQPQHFGDGTRLSIL.

The chain employs TRBV10-3 and TRBJ2-2; a possible D gene is TRBD1 (6 bases). The CDR3 is 15 amino acids. V lost 6 bases, J lost 1 base, and 12 bases lay in between. The germline gives CDR1 ENHRY, CDR2 SYGVKD. The CDR3 reads CAISSPGQNTGELFF. In nucleotides, the CDR3 is TGTGCCATCAGCTCTCCGGGACAGAACACCGGGGAGCTGTTTTTT.